The 23 T cell receptor beta chains below come from one sample, sequenced in a study of shared clonotypes between healthy human individuals (dated by TCRdb to 2020 to 2021). Libraries were prepared through the immunoSEQ multiplex PCR assay. TCRdb obtained this table from immuneACCESS and retained in-frame rearrangements with V and J assigned. These tables miss some clones; where compared with another copy, unresolved V genes account for less than half of the shortfall, and the remainder is unexplained. The sample table contains 650,000 to 800,000 clones; only one count was recorded for about 91% of them. Of the sample, 24% is held by the ten largest clones. For the CD8 naive samples, CD45RO-negative cells were positively selected for CCR7, yielding a CD45RA+CCR7+ population from which TemRA cells were excluded. Source material: naive CD8+ T cells sorted from blood. The cell subset or site label, read with the paper, signifies: CD45RA+CCR7+. These receptors came from a young man in good health.

V usage is TRBV27 and J usage is TRBJ1-1; D is unresolved. This CDR3 is 13 amino acids long. The V end was cut by 8 bases, the J end by 4 bases, with 14 bases between. Germline CDR1 reads MNHEY; CDR2 reads SMNVEV (reference sequence). CDR3 bases: TGTGCCAGCCGATCCGGGGAGCCCACTGAAGCTTTCTTT. Its translation is CASRSGEPTEAFF.

The rearrangement uses TRBV10-1 and TRBJ2-1, with 9 bases lining up with TRBD2. The length of the CDR3 is 14 residues. Germline CDR1 reads WNHNN; CDR2 reads SYGVQD (reference sequence). J was trimmed by 6 bases and V by 4 bases; bases with no gene match: 4. For the CDR3, the DNA is TGCGCCAGCAGTGCGACTAGCGGTGCCAATGAGCAGTTCTTC. Its protein is CASSATSGANEQFF.

This chain uses TRBV7-6 with TRBJ2-5, with 9 bases matching TRBD1. The CDR3 runs to 15 residues. Trimming removed 6 bases from V and 5 bases from J; junction bases left unmatched: 10. CDR1 and CDR2 from the germline V gene are SGHVS and FNYEAQ. The CDR3 protein is CASSNNRGPGETQYF. The CDR3, as DNA: TGTGCCAGCAGTAATAACAGGGGGCCGGGGGAGACCCAGTACTTC.

This chain uses TRBV4-1 with TRBJ2-5; maybe TRBD2 (7 bases). The V gene's germline CDR1 is MGHRA and CDR2 YSYEKL. V lost 0 bases to trimming and J lost 4 bases, with 15 bases between them. The CDR3 has 16 amino acids. The CDR3 DNA is TGCGCCAGCAGCCAAGATATGGGCGGGGGCGGAGAGACCCAGTACTTC. Protein: CASSQDMGGGGETQYF.

V is TRBV11-2 and J is TRBJ1-1; D uncertain. Trimming removed 3 bases from V and 0 bases from J, with 5 bases in between. Germline V CDR1 and CDR2: SGHAT, FQNNGV. This CDR3 contains 13 residues. This chain's CDR3 is CASSFRMNTEAFF. CDR3 bases: TGTGCCAGCAGCTTCCGAATGAACACTGAAGCTTTCTTT.

This chain uses TRBV28 with TRBJ1-1; no clear D. CDR1 and CDR2 (germline): MDHEN, SYDVKM. Trimming pared 2 bases from V and 5 bases from J, leaving 9 bases between. The CDR3 has 13 residues. CDR3: CASSLLQATEAFF. DNA of the CDR3: TGTGCCAGCAGTTTACTTCAGGCGACTGAAGCTTTCTTT.

The chain employs TRBV11-2 and TRBJ2-3; TRBD2 matches at 14 bases. Germline loops: CDR1 SGHAT, CDR2 FQNNGV. The junction had 1 base not matched to a gene; V was cut back by 1 base and J by 4 bases. CDR3 length: 16 amino acids. The CDR3 is CASSLGGLAGADTQYF. The DNA for the CDR3 is TGTGCCAGCAGCTTAGGGGGACTAGCGGGAGCAGATACGCAGTATTTT.

The chain recombines TRBV7-9 with TRBJ1-1; D possibly corresponds to TRBD1 (5 bases). V dropped 4 bases and J dropped 1 base, with 16 bases sitting between them. This CDR3 contains 16 residues. Per germline, CDR1 SEHNR and CDR2 FQNEAQ (reference sequence). CDR3 DNA: TGTGCCAGCAGCTCCCCCCAGGGTCTGGGGAACACTGAAGCTTTCTTT. This translates into CASSSPQGLGNTEAFF.

This chain connects TRBV30 to TRBJ2-7; 7 bases map to TRBD1. V trimming: 5 bases; J trimming: 1 base; junction bases outside the gene matches: 5. The CDR3 loop spans 13 amino acids. From germline, CDR1 is GTSNPN and CDR2 SVGIG (reference sequence). Here the CDR3 DNA reads TGTGCCTGGGACCAGGGGGAGTCCTACGAGCAGTACTTC. Translated: CAWDQGESYEQYF.

The V gene is TRBV28, the J gene TRBJ1-5; no firm D call. The ends were cut back, 3 bases at V and 1 base at J, with 10 bases in the middle. This CDR3 region has 15 residues. Germline V CDR1 and CDR2: MDHEN, SYDVKM. The CDR3 nucleotides are TGTGCCAGCAGTTTTCGGGGAGGCAGCAATCAGCCCCAGCATTTT. It encodes CASSFRGGSNQPQHF.

The gene calls are TRBV28 and TRBJ2-7; possible D gene TRBD2, 6 bases. This CDR3 contains 16 residues. In germline, CDR1 is MDHEN, CDR2 SYDVKM. V lost 3 bases and J 1 base, leaving 16 bases between the germline ends. CDR3 residues: CASSFVGSGNSYEQYF. Written as DNA, the CDR3 is TGTGCCAGCAGTTTCGTCGGTAGCGGAAATTCCTACGAGCAGTACTTC.

The chain joins TRBV27 to TRBJ1-1; D is unresolved. Germline V gene sequence: CDR1 MNHEY, CDR2 SMNVEV (reference sequence). V was shortened by 2 bases and J by 1 base, with 8 bases between the two germline ends. There are 14 residues in the CDR3. CDR3 loop: CASSLVVGNTEAFF. The CDR3 nucleotides read TGTGCCAGCAGTTTAGTGGTGGGGAACACTGAAGCTTTCTTT.

This clone showed up just a few times. This sequence joins TRBV5-1 and TRBJ2-7; a possible D gene is TRBD1 (6 bases). The CDR3 extends over 14 amino acids. Germline-derived CDR1 and CDR2 are SGHRS and YFSETQ. Trimming cost V 7 bases and J 1 base, with 15 bases left between them. This CDR3 is CASSDPGQSYEQYF. CDR3 nucleotides: TGCGCCAGCTCCGACCCCGGACAGTCCTACGAGCAGTACTTC.

The chain couples TRBV19 to TRBJ2-1, with D tentatively TRBD1 (5 bases). Between the trimmed V and J ends, which lost 5 bases and 4 bases, there was a span of 15 bases. CDR3 length: 15 residues. Germline V gene lookup returns CDR1 LNHDA and CDR2 SQIVND (reference sequence). The CDR3 sequence: CASSYYSRQYNEQFF. The CDR3 nucleotides are TGTGCCAGTAGTTATTATAGCAGACAGTACAATGAGCAGTTCTTC.

The V and J genes are TRBV20-1 and TRBJ2-1; D gene unclear. Trimming took 6 bases from V and 9 from J, leaving 6 bases between them. The germline gives CDR1 DFQATT, CDR2 SNEGSKA (reference sequence). The CDR3 runs to 9 residues. DNA of the CDR3: TGCAGTGCCCTAAGTGAGCAGTTCTTC. Its translation is CSALSEQFF.

This clone has only one observation. The J gene is TRBJ2-1, the V gene TRBV28, with D possibly being TRBD1 or TRBD2 (6 bases each). V was cut by 2 bases and J by 4 bases, with 12 bases left in between. CDR3 length: 15 amino acids. Germline CDR1 reads MDHEN; CDR2 reads SYDVKM. DNA of the CDR3: TGTGCCAGCAGTTTAGGGGGGCTTTCTTACAATGAGCAGTTCTTC. Translated: CASSLGGLSYNEQFF.

This clone was recorded once. The CDR3 is CASSLRTASSYNEQFF. The DNA for the CDR3 is TGTGCCAGCAGCTTAAGGACGGCTAGCTCCTACAATGAGCAGTTCTTC. The chain has TRBV7-6 and TRBJ2-1; D remains unclear. Trimming took off 2 bases at V and 0 bases at J, with 11 bases between the two ends. Germline V gene data show CDR1 as SGHVS and CDR2 as FNYEAQ. The CDR3 has 16 residues.

The genes are TRBV27 and TRBJ2-7; 9 nucleotides line up with TRBD2. The CDR3 is 15 amino acids. Germline loops: CDR1 MNHEY, CDR2 SMNVEV (reference sequence). Losses at the gene ends were 4 bases for V and 3 bases for J; bases not matched to a gene: 7. Here the CDR3 DNA reads TGTGCCAGCAGTTATTTTAGCGGGAGTAGCTACGAGCAGTACTTC. Encoded protein: CASSYFSGSSYEQYF.

The rearrangement joins TRBV11-2 to TRBJ2-5, with TRBD2 identical over 12 bases. With V trimmed by 0 bases and J by 8 bases, 7 bases remained unmatched. This CDR3 spans 16 amino acids. Looked up from germline, CDR1 is SGHAT and CDR2 is FQNNGV. DNA for the CDR3: TGTGCCAGCAGCTTAGATTCCTCACTAGCGGGGGGTACCCAGTACTTC. This translates into CASSLDSSLAGGTQYF.

The chain is built from TRBV7-6 and TRBJ2-1, with D unresolved. Germline V gene data show CDR1 as SGHVS and CDR2 as FNYEAQ. This CDR3 region has 13 residues. Trimming left V 5 bases short and J 3 bases short, with 8 bases between. CDR3: CASSLGSYNEQFF. The CDR3 coding sequence is TGTGCCAGCAGCCTGGGCAGCTACAATGAGCAGTTCTTC. Based on the CDR3 plus reference TRBV7-6 and TRBJ2-1, the full variable domain is GAGVSQSPRYKVTKRGQDVALRCDPISGHVSLYWYRQALGQGPEFLTYFNYEAQQDKSGLPNDRFSAERPEGSISTLTIQRTEQRDSAMYRCASSLGSYNEQFFGPGTRLTVL.

Written as DNA, the CDR3 is TGTGCCAGCAGCTTAGGTGAAGTGAGTGAGCAGTTCTTC. This encodes CASSLGEVSEQFF. The chain employs TRBV11-2 and TRBJ2-1, with unresolved D. Deletions cut 1 base from V and 9 bases from J, with 10 bases between. This CDR3 has 13 amino acids. Germline V gene lookup returns CDR1 SGHAT and CDR2 FQNNGV.

The chain carries TRBV6-5 and TRBJ1-2; D not resolved. V was pared by 6 bases and J by 7 bases, with 12 bases between. CDR1 MNHEY and CDR2 SVGAGI come from the germline V gene. The CDR3 is 12 residues long. The CDR3 protein is CASSYPGVGYTF. The CDR3 DNA sequence: TGTGCCAGCAGCTACCCAGGAGTTGGCTACACCTTC.

This clone appeared once. The rearrangement uses TRBV6-4 and TRBJ2-1; no reliable D call. The CDR3 has 11 residues. Germline lookup yields CDR1 MRHNA and CDR2 SNTAGT. The ends were cut back, 5 bases at V and 8 bases at J, with 7 bases in the middle. The DNA for the CDR3 is TGTGCCAGCAGTCAAGGGTATGAGCAGTTCTTC. Translating it yields CASSQGYEQFF.